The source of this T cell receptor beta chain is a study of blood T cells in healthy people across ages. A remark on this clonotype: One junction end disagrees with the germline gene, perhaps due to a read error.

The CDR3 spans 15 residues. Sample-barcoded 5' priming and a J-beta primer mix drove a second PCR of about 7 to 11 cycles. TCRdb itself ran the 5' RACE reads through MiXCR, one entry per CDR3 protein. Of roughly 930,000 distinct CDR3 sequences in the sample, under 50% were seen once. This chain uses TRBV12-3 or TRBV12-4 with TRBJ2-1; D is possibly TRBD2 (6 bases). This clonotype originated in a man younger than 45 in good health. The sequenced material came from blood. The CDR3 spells CTSRLDYNSCNEQFF. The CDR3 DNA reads TGTACCAGCAGACTGGACTACAACTCCTGCAATGAGCAGTTCTTC.